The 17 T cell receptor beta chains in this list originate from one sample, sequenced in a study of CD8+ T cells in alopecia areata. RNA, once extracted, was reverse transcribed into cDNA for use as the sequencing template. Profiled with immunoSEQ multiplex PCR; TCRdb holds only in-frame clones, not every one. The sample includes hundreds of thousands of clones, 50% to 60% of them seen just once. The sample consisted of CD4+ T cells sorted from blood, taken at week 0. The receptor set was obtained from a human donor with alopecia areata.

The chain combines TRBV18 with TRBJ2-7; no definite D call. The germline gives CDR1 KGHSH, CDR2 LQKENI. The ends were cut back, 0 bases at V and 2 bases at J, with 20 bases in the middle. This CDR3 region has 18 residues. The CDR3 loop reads CASSPPKPDQRWPYEQYF. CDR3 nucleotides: TGTGCCAGCTCACCACCGAAACCGGACCAGAGATGGCCCTACGAGCAGTACTTC. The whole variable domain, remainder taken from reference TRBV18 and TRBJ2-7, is NAGVMQNPRHLVRRRGQEARLRCSPMKGHSHVYWYRQLPEEGLKFMVYLQKENIIDESGMPKERFSAEFPKEGPSILRIQQVVRGDSAAYFCASSPPKPDQRWPYEQYFGPGTRLTVT.

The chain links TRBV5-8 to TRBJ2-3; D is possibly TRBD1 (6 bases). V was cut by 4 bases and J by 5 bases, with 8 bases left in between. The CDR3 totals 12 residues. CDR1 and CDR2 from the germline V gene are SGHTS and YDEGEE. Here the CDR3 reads CASSPQGDTQYF. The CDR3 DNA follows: TGTGCCAGCAGCCCACAGGGAGATACGCAGTATTTT.

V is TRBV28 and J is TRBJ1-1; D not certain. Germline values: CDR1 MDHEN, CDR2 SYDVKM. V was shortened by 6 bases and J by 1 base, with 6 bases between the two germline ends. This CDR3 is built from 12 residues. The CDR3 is CASRLGNTEAFF. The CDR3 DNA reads TGTGCCAGCAGGTTGGGGAACACTGAAGCTTTCTTT.

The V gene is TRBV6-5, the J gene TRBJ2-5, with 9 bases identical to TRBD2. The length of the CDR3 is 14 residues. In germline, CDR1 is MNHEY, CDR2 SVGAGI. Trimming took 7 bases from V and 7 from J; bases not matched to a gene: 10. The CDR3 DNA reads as TGTGCCAGCACCAGGGGACTAGCTTCGGGGACCCAGTACTTC. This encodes CASTRGLASGTQYF.

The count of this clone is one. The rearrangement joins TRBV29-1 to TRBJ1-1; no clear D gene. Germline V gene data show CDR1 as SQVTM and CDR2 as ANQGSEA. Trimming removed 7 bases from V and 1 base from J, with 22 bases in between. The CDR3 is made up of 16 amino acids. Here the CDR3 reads CSAVWGRSQKNTEAFF. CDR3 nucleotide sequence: TGCAGCGCCGTGTGGGGAAGAAGCCAAAAGAACACTGAAGCTTTCTTT.

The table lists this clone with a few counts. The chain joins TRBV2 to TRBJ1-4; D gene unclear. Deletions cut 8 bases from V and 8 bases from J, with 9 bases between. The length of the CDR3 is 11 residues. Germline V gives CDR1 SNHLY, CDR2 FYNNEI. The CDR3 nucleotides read TGTGCCAGCGGTATTTGGGAAAAACTGTTTTTT. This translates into CASGIWEKLFF.

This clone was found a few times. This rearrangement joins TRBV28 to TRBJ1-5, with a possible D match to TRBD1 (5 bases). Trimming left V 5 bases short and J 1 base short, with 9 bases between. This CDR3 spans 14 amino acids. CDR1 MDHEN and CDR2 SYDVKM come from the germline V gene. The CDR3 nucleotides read TGTGCCAGCAGTGCACCAGGGAGCAATCAGCCCCAGCATTTT. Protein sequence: CASSAPGSNQPQHF.

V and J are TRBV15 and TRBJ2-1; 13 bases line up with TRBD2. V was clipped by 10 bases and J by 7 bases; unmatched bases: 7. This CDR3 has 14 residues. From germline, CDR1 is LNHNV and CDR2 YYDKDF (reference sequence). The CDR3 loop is CAIRTSGSGNEQFF. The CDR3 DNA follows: TGTGCCATCCGGACTAGCGGGAGCGGGAATGAGCAGTTCTTC.

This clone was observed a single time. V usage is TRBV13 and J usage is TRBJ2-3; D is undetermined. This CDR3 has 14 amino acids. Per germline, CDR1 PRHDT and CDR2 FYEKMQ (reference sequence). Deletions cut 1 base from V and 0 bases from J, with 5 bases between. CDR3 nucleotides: TGTGCCAGCAGCTTAGACACCAGCACAGATACGCAGTATTTT. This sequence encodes CASSLDTSTDTQYF. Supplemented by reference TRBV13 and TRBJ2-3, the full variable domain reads AAGVIQSPRHLIKEKRETATLKCYPIPRHDTVYWYQQGPGQDPQFLISFYEKMQSDKGSIPDRFSAQQFSDYHSELNMSSLELGDSALYFCASSLDTSTDTQYFGPGTRLTVL.

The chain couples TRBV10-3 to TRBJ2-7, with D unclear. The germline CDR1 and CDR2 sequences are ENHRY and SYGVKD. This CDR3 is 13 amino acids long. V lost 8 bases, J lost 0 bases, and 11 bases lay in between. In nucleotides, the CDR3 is TGTGCCATCCTCGACTCCAACTCCTACGAGCAGTACTTC. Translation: CAILDSNSYEQYF.

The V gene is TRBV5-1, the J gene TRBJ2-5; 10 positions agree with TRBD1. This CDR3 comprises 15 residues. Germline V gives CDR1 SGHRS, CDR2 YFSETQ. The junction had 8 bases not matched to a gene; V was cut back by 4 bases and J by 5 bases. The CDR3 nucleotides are TGCGCCAGCAGCCCCGGGACAGGGGTTTGGGAGACCCAGTACTTC. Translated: CASSPGTGVWETQYF.

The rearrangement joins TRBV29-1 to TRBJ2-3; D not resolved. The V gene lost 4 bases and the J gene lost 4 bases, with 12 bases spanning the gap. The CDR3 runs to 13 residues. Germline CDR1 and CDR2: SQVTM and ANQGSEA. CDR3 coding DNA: TGCAGCGTTGCGATACTTACCTCAGATACGCAGTATTTT. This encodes CSVAILTSDTQYF.

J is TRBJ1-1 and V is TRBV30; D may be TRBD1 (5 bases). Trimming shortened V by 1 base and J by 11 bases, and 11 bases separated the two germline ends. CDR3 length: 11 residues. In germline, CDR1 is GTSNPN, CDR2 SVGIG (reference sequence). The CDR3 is CAWSATGRAFF. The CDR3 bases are TGTGCCTGGAGTGCAACAGGTCGGGCTTTCTTT.

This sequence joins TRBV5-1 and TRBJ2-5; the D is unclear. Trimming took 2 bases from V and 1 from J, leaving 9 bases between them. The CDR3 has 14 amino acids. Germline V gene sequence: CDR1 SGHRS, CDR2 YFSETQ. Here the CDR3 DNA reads TGCGCCAGCAGCTTTGGCAGTTCCCAAGAGACCCAGTACTTC. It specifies CASSFGSSQETQYF.

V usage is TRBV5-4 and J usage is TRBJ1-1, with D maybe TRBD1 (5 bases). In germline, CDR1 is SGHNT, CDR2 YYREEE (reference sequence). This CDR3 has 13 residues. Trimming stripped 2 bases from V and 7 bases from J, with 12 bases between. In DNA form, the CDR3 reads TGTGCCAGCAGCTTAGTGGGGACGGATGAAGCTTTCTTT. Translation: CASSLVGTDEAFF. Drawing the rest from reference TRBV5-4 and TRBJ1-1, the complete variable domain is ETGVTQSPTHLIKTRGQQVTLRCSSQSGHNTVSWYQQALGQGPQFIFQYYREEENGRGNFPPRFSGLQFPNYSSELNVNALELDDSALYLCASSLVGTDEAFFGQGTRLTVV.

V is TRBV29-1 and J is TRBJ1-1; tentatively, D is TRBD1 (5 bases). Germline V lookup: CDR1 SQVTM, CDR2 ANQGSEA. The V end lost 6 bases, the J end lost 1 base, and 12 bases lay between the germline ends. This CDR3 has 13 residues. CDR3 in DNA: TGCAGCGTGCGGGGCCTAAAGAACACTGAAGCTTTCTTT. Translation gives CSVRGLKNTEAFF.

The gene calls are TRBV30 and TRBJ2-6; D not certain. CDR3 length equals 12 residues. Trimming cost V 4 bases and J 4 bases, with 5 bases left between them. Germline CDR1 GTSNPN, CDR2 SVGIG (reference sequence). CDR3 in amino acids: CAWTPGANVLTF. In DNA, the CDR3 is TGTGCCTGGACCCCCGGGGCCAACGTCCTGACTTTC.